This entry describes one TCR beta chain. The antigen is undetermined. The data belong to a study of shared clonotypes between healthy human individuals. Notes on the study in general: The study drew on few donors, limiting represented genetic and exposure-history diversity.

The CDR3 is 14 residues long. Germline loops: CDR1 SNHLY, CDR2 FYNNEI. V was clipped by 6 bases and J by 6 bases, with 14 bases between them. The donor population consisted of healthy HIV-negative adults with no recent acute infections or vaccinations. The authors split each subset's genomic DNA evenly across several immunoSEQ plates. Assay used: immunoSEQ multiplex PCR; TCRdb lists only in-frame clones, some missing. The sample lists 900,000 to 1,200,000 clones; around 78% were seen once. The rearrangement uses TRBV2 and TRBJ2-2; D is possibly TRBD1 (5 bases). The sequenced sample consisted of memory CD4+ T cells from PBMCs. The subset here: CD45RA-negative fraction. The source is a man aged 18 to 29 in good health. Some clones in this sample may be carry-over from other donors' samples. The CDR3 bases are TGTGCCAGCAGACTTTCGCCAGGGCCCGGGGAGCTGTTTTTT. Its translation: CASRLSPGPGELFF.